This T cell receptor (beta chain) was found in a study of CD8+ T cells in alopecia areata. On the study more broadly: Oral tofacitinib, 5 to 10 mg twice daily, was given in an open-label trial. Percent affected scalp area, the SALT score, rated treated patients' severity. Whole-study results and caveats: Shared TCR sequences were less clear between patients than in mice, possibly partly from HLA diversity. There were many expanded lesional clones persisting in scalp and blood during tofacitinib.

A remark on this clone: The antigen is unknown.

Treatment reported: oral pan-JAK inhibitor, 5-10 mg twice daily. Per germline, CDR1 MDHEN and CDR2 SYDVKM. This CDR3 region has 15 residues. Trimming took 5 bases from V and 0 from J, leaving 12 bases between them. RNA was isolated and reverse transcribed to cDNA, the sequencing template. The protocol was immunoSEQ multiplex PCR, while the TCRdb copy is restricted to in-frame clones and leaves out a portion. The table includes 35,000 to 45,000 clones, more than 90% detected once. V usage is TRBV28 and J usage is TRBJ2-3; a possible D gene is TRBD1 (6 bases). The receptor was derived from a human donor with alopecia areata. Sequences were derived from CD8+ T cells sorted from blood, sampled at week 24, from a patient treated with tofacitinib. CDR3 in amino acids: CASSVGASSTDTQYF. The CDR3, as DNA: TGTGCCAGCAGTGTGGGGGCCTCTAGCACAGATACGCAGTATTTT.